These 3 T cell receptor beta chains came from one sample sequenced in a study of metastatic and nonmetastatic thyroid tumors. Prior to thyroid surgery, none of the patients had received any treatment. Through MiXCR, TCRdb re-clonotyped the PCR reads. The data contain approximately 34,000 clones, less than 20% of them singletons. What was sequenced was blood. The source of these receptors is a female donor with papillary thyroid cancer or a benign thyroid nodule (not recorded which). Some clones in this sample may be carry-over from other donors' samples.

The table lists this clone with a count of one. The DNA of the CDR3 is TGTGCCAGCAGCCGAGCCGGGGCAGGGCGCGGCCACACCTTC. Protein sequence: CASSRAGAGRGHTF. V is TRBV3-1 and J is TRBJ1-2, with a possible D match to TRBD1 (5 bases). This CDR3 spans 14 amino acids. Germline V gene data show CDR1 as LGHDT and CDR2 as YNNKEL (reference sequence). Trimming removed 4 bases at V and 12 bases at J, with 21 bases between. The full variable domain, its missing parts supplied by reference TRBV3-1 and TRBJ1-2, is DTAVSQTPKYLVTQMGNDKSIKCEQNLGHDTMYWYKQDSKKFLKIMFSYNNKELIINETVPNRFSPKSPDKAHLNLHINSLELGDSAVYFCASSRAGAGRGHTFGSGTRLTVV.

This clone was counted at least ten times. The chain combines TRBV14 with TRBJ1-4; tentatively, D is TRBD1 (6 bases). This CDR3 spans 16 amino acids. CDR1 is SGHDN and CDR2 is FVKESK in the germline V gene. Trimming left V 1 base short and J 5 bases short, with 14 bases between. CDR3 protein: CASSQAGVRGNEKLFF. The DNA for the CDR3 is TGTGCCAGCAGCCAAGCTGGCGTCAGGGGAAATGAAAAACTGTTTTTT.

This clone came up many times. The rearrangement joins TRBV19 to TRBJ2-3; possibly TRBD1 for D (5 bases). CDR3 length: 15 residues. Germline CDR1 is LNHDA and CDR2 is SQIVND (reference sequence). V was cut by 3 bases and J by 1 base, with 11 bases left in between. This CDR3 reads CASSMTDYGTDTQYF. DNA for the CDR3: TGTGCCAGTAGTATGACAGATTACGGCACAGATACGCAGTATTTT.